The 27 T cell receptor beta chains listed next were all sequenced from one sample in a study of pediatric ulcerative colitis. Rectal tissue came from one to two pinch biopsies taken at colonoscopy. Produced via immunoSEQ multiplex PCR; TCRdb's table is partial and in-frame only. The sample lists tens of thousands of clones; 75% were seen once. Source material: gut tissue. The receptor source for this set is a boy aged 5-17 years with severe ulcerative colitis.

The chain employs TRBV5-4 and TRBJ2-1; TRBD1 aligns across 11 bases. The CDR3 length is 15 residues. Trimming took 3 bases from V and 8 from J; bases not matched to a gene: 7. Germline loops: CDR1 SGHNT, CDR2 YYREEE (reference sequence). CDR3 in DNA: TGTGCCAGCAGCTCGGGACAGGGGGAAGGCGATGAGCAGTTCTTC. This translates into CASSSGQGEGDEQFF.

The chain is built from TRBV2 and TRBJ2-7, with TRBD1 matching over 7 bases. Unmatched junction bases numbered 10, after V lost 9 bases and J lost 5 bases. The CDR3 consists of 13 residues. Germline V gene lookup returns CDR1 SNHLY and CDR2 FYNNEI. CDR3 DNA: TGTGCCAGTAAAAGGGGGCAGGGAAACGAGCAGTACTTC. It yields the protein CASKRGQGNEQYF.

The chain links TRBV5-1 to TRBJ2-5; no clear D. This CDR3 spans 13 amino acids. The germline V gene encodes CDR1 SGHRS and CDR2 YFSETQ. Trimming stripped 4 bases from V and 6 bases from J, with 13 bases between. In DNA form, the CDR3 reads TGCGCCAGCAGCCCGGGCGAGCCGCAGACCCAGTACTTC. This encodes CASSPGEPQTQYF.

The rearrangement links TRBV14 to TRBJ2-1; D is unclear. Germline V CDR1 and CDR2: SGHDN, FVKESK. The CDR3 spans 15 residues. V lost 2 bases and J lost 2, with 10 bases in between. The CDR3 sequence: CASSQMSLPYNEQFF. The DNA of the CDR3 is TGTGCCAGCAGCCAAATGTCGCTCCCCTACAATGAGCAGTTCTTC.

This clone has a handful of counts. The CDR3 coding sequence is TGTGCCAGCAGCGACCCAAGGTCCTACGAGCAGTACTTC. It is translated as CASSDPRSYEQYF. This sequence joins TRBV28 and TRBJ2-7; D gene uncertain. The CDR3 spans 13 residues. V was cut by 6 bases and J by 1 base, with 10 bases left in between. The germline V gene has CDR1 MDHEN and CDR2 SYDVKM.

The DNA of the CDR3 is TGTGCCAGCAGTGAATGGAGTAGCGGGGTGCACTCCTACAATGAGCAGTTCTTC. Amino acids: CASSEWSSGVHSYNEQFF. V usage is TRBV6-1 and J usage is TRBJ2-1; 8 nucleotides agree with TRBD2. The CDR3 is made up of 18 amino acids. From germline, CDR1 is MNHNS and CDR2 SASEGT. Trimming removed 2 bases from V and 0 bases from J; junction bases left unmatched: 9.

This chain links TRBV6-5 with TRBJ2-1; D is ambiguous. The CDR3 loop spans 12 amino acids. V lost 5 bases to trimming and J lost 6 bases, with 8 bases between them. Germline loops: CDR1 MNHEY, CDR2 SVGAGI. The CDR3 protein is CASSNNGNEQFF. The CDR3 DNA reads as TGTGCCAGCAGTAACAATGGCAATGAGCAGTTCTTC.

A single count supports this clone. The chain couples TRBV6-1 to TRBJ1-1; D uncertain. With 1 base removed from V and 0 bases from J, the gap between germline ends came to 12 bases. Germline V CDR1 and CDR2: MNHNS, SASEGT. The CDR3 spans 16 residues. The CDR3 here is CASSEEIGFMNTEAFF. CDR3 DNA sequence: TGTGCCAGCAGTGAAGAAATAGGGTTTATGAACACTGAAGCTTTCTTT.

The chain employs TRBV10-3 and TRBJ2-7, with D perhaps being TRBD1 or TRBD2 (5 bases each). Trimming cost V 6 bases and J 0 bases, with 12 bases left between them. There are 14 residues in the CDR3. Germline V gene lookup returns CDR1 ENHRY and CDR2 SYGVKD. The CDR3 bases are TGTGCCATCAGGGGGGACGGGACCTCCTACGAGCAGTACTTC. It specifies CAIRGDGTSYEQYF.

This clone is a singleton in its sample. CDR3 DNA: TGTGCCAGCAGCTTACGTCGGGACCACAATGAGCAGTTCTTC. Protein product: CASSLRRDHNEQFF. The chain combines TRBV11-3 with TRBJ2-1; D is possibly TRBD1 or TRBD2 (5 bases each). Germline-derived CDR1 and CDR2 are SGHNT and YENEEA. V was clipped by 2 bases and J by 5 bases, with 10 bases between them. The CDR3 runs 14 residues.

CDR3 loop: CASSLVGSGGPSYNEQFF. The CDR3 DNA is TGCGCCAGCAGCTTGGTTGGTAGTGGGGGACCTTCCTACAATGAGCAGTTCTTC. This rearrangement joins TRBV5-1 to TRBJ2-1; tentatively, D is TRBD1 or TRBD2 (5 bases each). Germline-derived CDR1 and CDR2 are SGHRS and YFSETQ. This CDR3 spans 18 amino acids. V shed 0 bases and J shed 1 base, with 17 bases lying between them. Complete variable domain (other parts from reference TRBV5-1 and TRBJ2-1): KAGVTQTPRYLIKTRGQQVTLSCSPISGHRSVSWYQQTPGQGLQFLFEYFSETQRNKGNFPGRFSGRQFSNSRSEMNVSTLELGDSALYLCASSLVGSGGPSYNEQFFGPGTRLTVL.

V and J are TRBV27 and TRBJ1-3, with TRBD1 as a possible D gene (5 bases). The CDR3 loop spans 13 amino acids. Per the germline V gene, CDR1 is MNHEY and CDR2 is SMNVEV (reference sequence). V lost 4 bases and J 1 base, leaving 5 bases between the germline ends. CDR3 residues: CASSSGSGNTIYF. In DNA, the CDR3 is TGTGCCAGCAGTTCAGGGTCTGGAAACACCATATATTTT.

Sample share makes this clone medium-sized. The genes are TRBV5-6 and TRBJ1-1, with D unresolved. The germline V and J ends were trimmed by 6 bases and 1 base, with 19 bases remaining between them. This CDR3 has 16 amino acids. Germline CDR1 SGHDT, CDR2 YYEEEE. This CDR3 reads CASNTLTQATNTEAFF. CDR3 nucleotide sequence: TGTGCCAGCAACACCTTAACGCAGGCCACGAACACTGAAGCTTTCTTT.

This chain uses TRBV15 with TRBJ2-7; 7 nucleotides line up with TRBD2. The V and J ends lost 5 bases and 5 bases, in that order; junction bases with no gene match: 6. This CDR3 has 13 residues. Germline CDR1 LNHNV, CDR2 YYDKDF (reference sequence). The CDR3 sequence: CATSGPAGDEQYF. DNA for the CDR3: TGTGCCACCAGCGGCCCGGCGGGGGACGAGCAGTACTTC.

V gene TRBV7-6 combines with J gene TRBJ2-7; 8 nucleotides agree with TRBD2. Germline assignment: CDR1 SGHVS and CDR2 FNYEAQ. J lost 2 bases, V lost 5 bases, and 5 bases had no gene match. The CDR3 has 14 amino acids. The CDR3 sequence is CASSGLGGAYEQYF. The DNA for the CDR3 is TGTGCCAGCAGCGGCCTCGGGGGGGCCTACGAGCAGTACTTC.

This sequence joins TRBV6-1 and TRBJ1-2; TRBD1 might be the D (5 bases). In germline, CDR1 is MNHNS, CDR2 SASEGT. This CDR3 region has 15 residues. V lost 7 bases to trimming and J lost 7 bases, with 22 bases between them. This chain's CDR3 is CASIVSPATGSGYTF. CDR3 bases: TGTGCCAGCATTGTCTCCCCCGCTACAGGATCTGGCTACACCTTC.

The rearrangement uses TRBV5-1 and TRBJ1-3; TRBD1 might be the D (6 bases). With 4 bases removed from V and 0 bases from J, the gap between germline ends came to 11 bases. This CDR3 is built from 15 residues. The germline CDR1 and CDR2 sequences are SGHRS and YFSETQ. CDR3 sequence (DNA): TGCGCCAGCAGCCCCGAAGGGGGCTCTGGAAACACCATATATTTT. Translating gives CASSPEGGSGNTIYF. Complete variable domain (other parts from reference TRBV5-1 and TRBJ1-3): KAGVTQTPRYLIKTRGQQVTLSCSPISGHRSVSWYQQTPGQGLQFLFEYFSETQRNKGNFPGRFSGRQFSNSRSEMNVSTLELGDSALYLCASSPEGGSGNTIYFGEGSWLTVV.

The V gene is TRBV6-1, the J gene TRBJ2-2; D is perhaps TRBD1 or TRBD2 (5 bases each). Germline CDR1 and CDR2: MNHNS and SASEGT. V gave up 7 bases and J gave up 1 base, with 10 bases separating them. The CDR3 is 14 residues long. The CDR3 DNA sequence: TGTGCCAGCACTTCTGGGGGGAACACCGGGGAGCTGTTTTTT. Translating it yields CASTSGGNTGELFF.

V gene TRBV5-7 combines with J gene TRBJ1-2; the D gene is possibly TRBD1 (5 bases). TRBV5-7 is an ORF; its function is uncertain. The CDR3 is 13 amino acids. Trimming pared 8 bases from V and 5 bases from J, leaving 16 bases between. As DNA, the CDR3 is TGTGCCAGTACTCTGGGGGTAGGGTATGGCTACACCTTC. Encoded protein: CASTLGVGYGYTF.

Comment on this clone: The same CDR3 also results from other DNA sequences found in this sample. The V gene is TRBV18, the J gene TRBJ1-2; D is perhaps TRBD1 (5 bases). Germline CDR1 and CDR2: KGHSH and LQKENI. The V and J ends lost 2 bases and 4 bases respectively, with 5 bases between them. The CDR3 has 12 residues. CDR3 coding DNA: TGTGCCAGCTCACCAGGGGGCTATGGCTACACCTTC. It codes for CASSPGGYGYTF.

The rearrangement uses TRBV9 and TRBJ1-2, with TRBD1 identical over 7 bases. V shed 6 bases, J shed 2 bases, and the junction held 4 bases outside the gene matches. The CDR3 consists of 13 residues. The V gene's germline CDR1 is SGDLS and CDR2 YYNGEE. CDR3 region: CASNPTGNYGYTF. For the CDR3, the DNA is TGTGCCAGCAACCCGACAGGGAACTATGGCTACACCTTC.

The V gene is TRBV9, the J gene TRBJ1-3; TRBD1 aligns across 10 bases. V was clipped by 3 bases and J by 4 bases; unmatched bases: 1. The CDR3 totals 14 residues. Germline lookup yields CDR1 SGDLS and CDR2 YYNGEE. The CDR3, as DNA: TGTGCCAGCAGCGGACAGGGGGCGGGAAACACCATATATTTT. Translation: CASSGQGAGNTIYF.

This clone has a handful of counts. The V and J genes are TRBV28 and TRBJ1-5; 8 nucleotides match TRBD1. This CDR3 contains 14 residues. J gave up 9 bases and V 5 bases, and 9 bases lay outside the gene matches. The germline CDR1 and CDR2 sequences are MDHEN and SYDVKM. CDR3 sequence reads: CASSVTGGGSPQHF. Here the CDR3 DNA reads TGTGCCAGCAGTGTCACAGGGGGGGGATCGCCCCAGCATTTT.

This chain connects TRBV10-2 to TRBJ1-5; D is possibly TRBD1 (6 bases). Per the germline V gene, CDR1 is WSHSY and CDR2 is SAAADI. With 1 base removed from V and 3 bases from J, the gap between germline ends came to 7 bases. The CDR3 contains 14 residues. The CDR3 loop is CASSEWDTNQPQHF. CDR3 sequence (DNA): TGCGCCAGCAGTGAGTGGGACACCAATCAGCCCCAGCATTTT.

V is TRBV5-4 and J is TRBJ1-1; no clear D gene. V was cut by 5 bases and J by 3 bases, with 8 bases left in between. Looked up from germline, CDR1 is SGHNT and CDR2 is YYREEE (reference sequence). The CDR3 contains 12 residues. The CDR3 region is CASRDADTEAFF. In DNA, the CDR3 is TGTGCCAGCAGAGATGCCGACACTGAAGCTTTCTTT.

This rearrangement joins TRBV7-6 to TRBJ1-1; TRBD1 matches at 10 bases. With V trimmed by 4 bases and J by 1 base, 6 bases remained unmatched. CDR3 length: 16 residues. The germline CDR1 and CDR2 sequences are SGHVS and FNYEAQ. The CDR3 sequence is CASSWEDRGKNTEAFF. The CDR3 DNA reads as TGTGCCAGCAGCTGGGAGGACAGGGGGAAGAACACTGAAGCTTTCTTT. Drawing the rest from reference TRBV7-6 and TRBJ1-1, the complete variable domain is GAGVSQSPRYKVTKRGQDVALRCDPISGHVSLYWYRQALGQGPEFLTYFNYEAQQDKSGLPNDRFSAERPEGSISTLTIQRTEQRDSAMYRCASSWEDRGKNTEAFFGQGTRLTVV.

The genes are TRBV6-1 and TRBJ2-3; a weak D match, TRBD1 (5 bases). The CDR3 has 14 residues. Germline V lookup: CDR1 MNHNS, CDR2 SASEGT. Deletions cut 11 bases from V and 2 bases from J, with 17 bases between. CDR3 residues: CAGQSGVFTDTQYF. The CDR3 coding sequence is TGTGCCGGACAAAGTGGGGTATTCACAGATACGCAGTATTTT.